The rows below give T cell receptor beta chains drawn from one sample of a study of T cells in Graves' hyperthyroidism and ophthalmopathy. TCRdb analysed the multiplex PCR reads with MiXCR anew, one entry per CDR3 protein. In the table there are 500,000 or so distinct CDR3 sequences, about a sixth of which are singletons. The sequenced sample was blood. These receptors all stem from a woman in her late teens or twenties with Graves' ophthalmopathy. Both conserved end residues are part of each CDR3. The D gene is left open where the match is weak. A row's size may be missing; if present it is once, few, many or a size class.

J: TRBJ2-2
V: TRBV2
D: NA
size: few
CDR3: CASSDSPLVFGELFF
DNA: TGTGCCAGCAGTGATAGCCCTTTAGTTTTCGGGGAGCTGTTTTTT

J: TRBJ2-7
V: TRBV10-3
D: NA
size: many
CDR3: CAISVFGGEQYF
DNA: TGTGCCATCAGTGTATTTGGGGGCGAGCAGTACTTC

J: TRBJ1-4
V: TRBV20-1
D: NA
size: NA
CDR3: CSARGLRGNEKLFF
DNA: TGCAGTGCTAGGGGACTAAGGGGTAATGAAAAACTGTTTTTT

J: TRBJ2-3
V: TRBV19
D: NA
size: NA
CDR3: CASSMGADTQYF
DNA: TGTGCCAGTAGTATGGGCGCAGATACGCAGTATTTT

J: TRBJ2-1
V: TRBV7-9
D: TRBD1
size: NA
CDR3: CASSSNKRTGPYNEQFF
DNA: TGTGCCAGCAGCTCAAACAAGAGGACAGGGCCCTACAATGAGCAGTTCTTC

J: TRBJ2-7
V: TRBV6-5
D: TRBD2
size: NA
CDR3: CASSYSGTSGRYEQYF
DNA: TGTGCCAGCAGTTACTCCGGGACTAGCGGGAGGTACGAGCAGTACTTC

J: TRBJ2-5
V: TRBV9
D: NA
size: few
CDR3: CASSVGPYQQETQYF
DNA: TGTGCCAGCAGCGTAGGGCCCTACCAACAAGAGACCCAGTACTTC

J: TRBJ2-7
V: TRBV7-3
D: TRBD1
size: few
CDR3: CASSLTGTGRDEQYF
DNA: TGTGCCAGCAGCTTAACCGGGACAGGGAGGGACGAGCAGTACTTC

J: TRBJ1-4
V: TRBV12-3/TRBV12-4
D: NA
size: many
CDR3: CASSFGEDYEKLFF
DNA: TGTGCCAGCAGTTTCGGGGAGGACTACGAAAAACTGTTTTTT

J: TRBJ1-6
V: TRBV5-1
D: NA
size: few
CDR3: CASSHGFNSPLHF
DNA: TGCGCCAGCAGCCATGGGTTTAATTCACCCCTCCACTTT

J: TRBJ1-6
V: TRBV27
D: NA
size: NA
CDR3: CASSLQFNSPLHF
DNA: TGTGCCAGCAGCCTTCAGTTTAATTCACCCCTCCACTTT

J: TRBJ1-2
V: TRBV20-1
D: NA
size: few
CDR3: CSARGVDYGYTF
DNA: TGCAGTGCTAGGGGTGTGGACTATGGCTACACCTTC

J: TRBJ2-1
V: TRBV20-1
D: NA
size: NA
CDR3: CSARGGTGPYNEQFF
DNA: TGCAGTGCTAGAGGGGGGACTGGGCCTTACAATGAGCAGTTCTTC

J: TRBJ2-1
V: TRBV12-3/TRBV12-4
D: NA
size: many
CDR3: CASSSGPFNEQFF
DNA: TGTGCCAGCAGTTCCGGCCCGTTCAATGAGCAGTTCTTC

J: TRBJ2-1
V: TRBV13
D: TRBD1
size: many
CDR3: CASSRGPRDSEQFF
DNA: TGTGCCAGCAGCCGCGGTCCCCGGGACAGTGAGCAGTTCTTC

J: TRBJ1-1
V: TRBV18
D: TRBD1
size: many
CDR3: CASSPTGTGATEAFF
DNA: TGTGCCAGCTCACCCACCGGGACAGGGGCAACTGAAGCTTTCTTT

J: TRBJ1-1
V: TRBV2
D: NA
size: many
CDR3: CASRIREGVTEAFF
DNA: TGTGCCAGCAGGATAAGGGAGGGTGTCACTGAAGCTTTCTTT

J: TRBJ2-1
V: TRBV6-1
D: TRBD2
size: many
CDR3: CASSRLAGGYNEQFF
DNA: TGTGCCAGCAGTAGACTAGCGGGAGGCTACAATGAGCAGTTCTTC

J: TRBJ2-1
V: TRBV7-9
D: TRBD2
size: NA
CDR3: CASSLTGGPEQFF
DNA: TGTGCCAGCAGCTTAACGGGGGGGCCCGAGCAGTTCTTC

J: TRBJ2-1
V: TRBV20-1
D: NA
size: few
CDR3: CSARDISGPYNEQFF
DNA: TGCAGTGCTAGAGATATAAGCGGGCCCTACAATGAGCAGTTCTTC

J: TRBJ2-7
V: TRBV29-1
D: NA
size: many
CDR3: CSVGGGAYEQYF
DNA: TGCAGCGTTGGAGGGGGAGCCTACGAGCAGTACTTC

J: TRBJ2-3
V: TRBV5-8
D: NA
size: many
CDR3: CASSDVAGGSRTDTQYF
DNA: TGTGCCAGCAGCGACGTCGCTGGGGGCTCTAGGACAGATACGCAGTATTTT

J: TRBJ1-5
V: TRBV30
D: TRBD1
size: NA
CDR3: CAWSNAGGNNQPQHF
DNA: TGTGCCTGGTCCAACGCAGGGGGGAACAATCAGCCCCAGCATTTT

J: TRBJ2-5
V: TRBV7-9
D: NA
size: NA
CDR3: CASRRGVTGFQETQYF
DNA: TGTGCCAGCAGGCGCGGGGTAACAGGGTTTCAAGAGACCCAGTACTTC

J: TRBJ2-3
V: TRBV20-1
D: NA
size: few
CDR3: CSAREGVGDTQYF
DNA: TGCAGTGCTAGAGAAGGTGTGGGAGATACGCAGTATTTT

J: TRBJ1-1
V: TRBV20-1
D: NA
size: NA
CDR3: CSARQGSRNGEAFF
DNA: TGCAGTGCTAGACAGGGGTCTCGGAACGGTGAAGCTTTCTTT

J: TRBJ2-1
V: TRBV5-5
D: NA
size: many
CDR3: CASSPTLATARGEQFF
DNA: TGTGCCAGCAGCCCGACACTAGCGACCGCCAGGGGTGAGCAGTTCTTC

J: TRBJ1-1
V: TRBV7-6
D: NA
size: few
CDR3: CASSSPREGGGVNTEAFF
DNA: TGTGCCAGCAGCTCCCCCCGCGAGGGAGGGGGGGTGAACACTGAAGCTTTCTTT

J: TRBJ2-6
V: TRBV29-1
D: NA
size: few
CDR3: CSVGTAGANVLTF
DNA: TGCAGCGTTGGGACAGCTGGGGCCAACGTCCTGACTTTC

J: TRBJ2-2
V: TRBV7-9
D: TRBD1
size: few
CDR3: CASSPTGAINTGELFF
DNA: TGTGCCAGCAGTCCTACAGGGGCGATAAACACCGGGGAGCTGTTTTTT

J: TRBJ2-7
V: TRBV5-6
D: NA
size: NA
CDR3: CASRTNPVGISYEQYF
DNA: TGTGCCAGCAGAACAAACCCCGTCGGCATCTCCTACGAGCAGTACTTC

J: TRBJ2-3
V: TRBV9
D: NA
size: NA
CDR3: CASSGRGLADTQYF
DNA: TGTGCCAGCAGCGGGAGGGGTTTGGCAGATACGCAGTATTTT

J: TRBJ2-1
V: TRBV9
D: NA
size: few
CDR3: CASSVVGEPYNEQFF
DNA: TGTGCCAGCAGCGTAGTGGGGGAGCCATACAATGAGCAGTTCTTC

J: TRBJ2-1
V: TRBV12-3/TRBV12-4
D: TRBD2
size: many
CDR3: CASSLELAGAYNEQFF
DNA: TGTGCCAGCAGTTTAGAGCTAGCGGGGGCATACAATGAGCAGTTCTTC

J: TRBJ2-5
V: TRBV20-1
D: TRBD2
size: NA
CDR3: CSAEAGLAGRDQETQYF
DNA: TGCAGTGCCGAAGCGGGACTAGCGGGGCGAGACCAAGAGACCCAGTACTTC

J: TRBJ2-3
V: TRBV7-8
D: TRBD2
size: few
CDR3: CASSILSSGSGDTQYF
DNA: TGTGCCAGCAGCATATTATCTAGCGGGAGCGGGGATACGCAGTATTTT

J: TRBJ2-5
V: TRBV20-1
D: TRBD2
size: NA
CDR3: CSARWSSGPEQETQYF
DNA: TGCAGTGCTAGGTGGTCTAGCGGGCCGGAGCAAGAGACCCAGTACTTC

J: TRBJ2-7
V: TRBV20-1
D: TRBD2
size: many
CDR3: CSARDLGGRAYEQYF
DNA: TGCAGTGCTAGAGATCTCGGGGGGAGGGCCTACGAGCAGTACTTC

J: TRBJ2-1
V: TRBV11-2
D: NA
size: few
CDR3: CASSLTQGGGYEQFF
DNA: TGTGCCAGCAGCTTAACACAAGGCGGTGGCTATGAGCAGTTCTTC

J: TRBJ2-7
V: TRBV2
D: NA
size: many
CDR3: CASSEPTEQYF
DNA: TGTGCCAGCAGTGAACCCACTGAGCAGTACTTC